This T cell receptor (beta chain) derives from a study of blood T cell repertoires in COVID-19. At the level of the study: The United States, Italy and Spain provided the acute and convalescent COVID-19 samples. T cells, B-cell-depleted T cells, or PBMCs supplied cDNA or gDNA.

Clones were sequenced by immunoSEQ multiplex PCR, and TCRdb holds only the in-frame ones, with some missing. Of about 59,000 clones listed, 70% to 90% are singletons. This CDR3 contains 13 residues. CDR1 is MNHEY, CDR2 SVGAGI, per germline. V dropped 5 bases and J dropped 3 bases, with 8 bases sitting between them. Specimen: peripheral blood. V usage is TRBV6-5 and J usage is TRBJ1-5, with a weak D call TRBD1 (5 bases). This clonotype originated in a man between 60 and 75 years old with acute or convalescent COVID-19. CDR3 amino acids: CASSRQINQPQHF. The CDR3 bases are TGTGCCAGCAGTCGACAGATCAATCAGCCCCAGCATTTT.